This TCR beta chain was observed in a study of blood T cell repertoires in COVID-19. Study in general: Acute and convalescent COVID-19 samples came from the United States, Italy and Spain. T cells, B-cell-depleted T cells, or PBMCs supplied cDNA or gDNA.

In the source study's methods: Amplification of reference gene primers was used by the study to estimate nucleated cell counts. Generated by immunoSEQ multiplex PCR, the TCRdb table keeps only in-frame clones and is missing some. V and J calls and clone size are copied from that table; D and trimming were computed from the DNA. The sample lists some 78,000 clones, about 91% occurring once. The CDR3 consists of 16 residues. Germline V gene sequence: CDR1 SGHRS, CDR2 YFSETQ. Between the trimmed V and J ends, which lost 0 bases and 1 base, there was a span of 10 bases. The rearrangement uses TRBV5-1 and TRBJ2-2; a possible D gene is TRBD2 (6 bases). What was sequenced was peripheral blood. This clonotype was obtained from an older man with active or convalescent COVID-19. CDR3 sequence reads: CASSLGSSVNTGELFF. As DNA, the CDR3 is TGCGCCAGCAGCTTGGGGTCTAGCGTGAACACCGGGGAGCTGTTTTTT.